Below are 29 T cell receptor beta chains sequenced from a single sample in a study of cytomegalovirus exposure and HLA in healthy donors. 60 Vbeta and 13 Jbeta primers were used in PCR. Clones were sequenced by immunoSEQ multiplex PCR, and TCRdb holds only the in-frame ones, with some missing. The sample has some 140,000 clones, around three quarters seen once; the top ten hold about 3.4%. The sequenced sample consisted of PBMCs. These receptor sequences come from a man aged 40-50 years in good health and CMV-seronegative.

The chain combines TRBV28 with TRBJ1-6; 8 bases match TRBD1. Looked up from germline, CDR1 is MDHEN and CDR2 is SYDVKM. Losses at the gene ends were 3 bases for V and 10 bases for J; bases not matched to a gene: 8. The CDR3 covers 15 residues. CDR3 nucleotides: TGTGCCAGCAGTTTCCTAAGGACAGGGTACTCACCCCTCCACTTT. It codes for CASSFLRTGYSPLHF.

This clone has a single count. This chain joins TRBV6-5 and TRBJ1-2; 7 nucleotides agree with TRBD1. This CDR3 spans 14 amino acids. Trimming at V came to 5 bases and at J to 0 bases, leaving 3 bases not matched to a gene. Germline loops: CDR1 MNHEY, CDR2 SVGAGI. CDR3 nucleotides: TGTGCCAGCAGTCGGGACAGCCCTAACTATGGCTACACCTTC. Translating gives CASSRDSPNYGYTF.

This clone has a handful of counts. The chain links TRBV5-6 to TRBJ1-2; D is unclear. Trimming stripped 4 bases from V and 4 bases from J, with 11 bases between. Germline CDR1 is SGHDT and CDR2 is YYEEEE. This CDR3 region has 13 residues. In DNA form, the CDR3 reads TGTGCCAGCAGCCGAGGTTTTAGCTATGGCTACACCTTC. This sequence encodes CASSRGFSYGYTF.

The chain is built from TRBV4-3 and TRBJ1-1, with D unclear. Germline lookup yields CDR1 LGHNA and CDR2 YSLEER. The CDR3 has 13 residues. V was clipped by 4 bases and J by 1 base, with 7 bases between them. CDR3 sequence reads: CASSRSENTEAFF. CDR3 coding DNA: TGCGCCAGCAGCCGATCAGAGAACACTGAAGCTTTCTTT.

V and J are TRBV25-1 and TRBJ2-1, with 9 bases fitting TRBD2. Trimming removed 3 bases from V and 1 base from J; junction bases left unmatched: 10. This CDR3 spans 18 amino acids. Germline V gene data show CDR1 as MGHDK and CDR2 as SYGVNS. CDR3 nucleotide sequence: TGTGCCAGCAGTGATGGGGGCGGGGGGGCCGTATCCTACAATGAGCAGTTCTTC. It translates to CASSDGGGGAVSYNEQFF.

V is TRBV30 and J is TRBJ1-3; D perhaps matches TRBD1 (5 bases). The germline CDR1 and CDR2 sequences are GTSNPN and SVGIG (reference sequence). This CDR3 region has 17 residues. V was cut by 0 bases and J by 2 bases, with 17 bases left in between. This chain's CDR3 is CAWSVRAGKSAGNTIYF. The DNA of the CDR3 is TGTGCCTGGAGTGTACGGGCAGGGAAGAGCGCTGGAAACACCATATATTTT.

This rearrangement joins TRBV28 to TRBJ2-7, with 9 bases identical to TRBD1. The CDR3 extends over 14 amino acids. Germline CDR1 reads MDHEN; CDR2 reads SYDVKM. Trimming cost V 4 bases and J 2 bases; bases outside gene matches: 3. The CDR3 loop reads CASSSTGGAYEQYF. The CDR3 bases are TGTGCCAGCAGTTCGACAGGGGGGGCCTACGAGCAGTACTTC.

J is TRBJ2-2 and V is TRBV5-1, with TRBD1 identical over 7 bases. V shed 4 bases, J shed 0 bases, and the junction held 3 bases outside the gene matches. The CDR3 loop spans 15 amino acids. Germline CDR1 SGHRS, CDR2 YFSETQ. CDR3 sequence reads: CASSHGQANTGELFF. For the CDR3, the DNA is TGCGCCAGCAGCCATGGACAGGCGAACACCGGGGAGCTGTTTTTT.

The genes are TRBV28 and TRBJ1-2, with TRBD1 as a possible D gene (6 bases). This CDR3 spans 14 amino acids. Per germline, CDR1 MDHEN and CDR2 SYDVKM. V was cut by 8 bases and J by 4 bases, with 17 bases left in between. In DNA, the CDR3 is TGTGCCAGCGACGAAGGGCAGGGGTCCTATGGCTACACCTTC. Amino acid sequence: CASDEGQGSYGYTF.

CDR3 DNA: TGTGCCAGCAGCTTACCCTCGGGTCGACAGCCCCAGCATTTT. It encodes CASSLPSGRQPQHF. The chain combines TRBV7-8 with TRBJ1-5, with D hard to call. This CDR3 region has 14 residues. Trimming shortened V by 2 bases and J by 7 bases, and 12 bases separated the two germline ends. The germline V gene has CDR1 SGHVS and CDR2 FQNEAQ.

This clone was observed a single time. This chain uses TRBV6-5 with TRBJ2-1, with 11 bases aligning to TRBD2. Germline V gene lookup returns CDR1 MNHEY and CDR2 SVGAGI. The CDR3 is made up of 15 amino acids. V gave up 6 bases and J gave up 8 bases; unmatched junction bases: 9. CDR3 region: CASSLAGGRLDEQFF. The CDR3 DNA reads as TGTGCCAGCAGCTTAGCGGGAGGGAGGTTAGATGAGCAGTTCTTC.

As concerns this clone: Mismatch with germline at one junction end may stem from a read error. The rearrangement uses TRBV2 and TRBJ2-7; weak D call: TRBD1 (5 bases). The V gene's germline CDR1 is SNHLY and CDR2 FYNNEI. This CDR3 has 13 residues. The chain's CDR3 is CASSPTGGARRSF. The CDR3 nucleotides read TGTGCCAGCAGTCCGACCGGTGGGGCCAGGAGATCCTTC.

V and J are TRBV9 and TRBJ1-4; 8 nucleotides align to TRBD1. The V gene end was trimmed by 3 bases and the J gene end by 1 base; junction bases not matched to a gene: 2. The CDR3 is made up of 15 amino acids. The germline gives CDR1 SGDLS, CDR2 YYNGEE. This CDR3 reads CASSDDRGTNEKLFF. The CDR3 DNA sequence: TGTGCCAGCAGCGACGACAGGGGAACTAATGAAAAACTGTTTTTT.

The J gene is TRBJ1-2, the V gene TRBV4-3; TRBD1 matches at 11 bases. Trimming removed 1 base from V and 6 bases from J; junction bases left unmatched: 7. Germline lookup yields CDR1 LGHNA and CDR2 YSLEER. CDR3 length: 16 residues. The CDR3 DNA sequence: TGCGCCAGCAGCCAAGCGGGGACAGGGGGAAGAGATGGCTACACCTTC. Translation gives CASSQAGTGGRDGYTF.

This clone was seen a few times. The chain is built from TRBV6-5 and TRBJ2-7; tentatively, D is TRBD2 (6 bases). The germline gives CDR1 MNHEY, CDR2 SVGAGI. The CDR3 runs to 15 residues. V gave up 2 bases and J gave up 3 bases, with 14 bases separating them. DNA of the CDR3: TGTGCCAGCAGTTACAGTCCGGAGGGCTTCTACGAGCAGTACTTC. Its translation is CASSYSPEGFYEQYF.

The chain has TRBV9 and TRBJ2-3; D call uncertain. V was shortened by 3 bases and J by 0 bases, with 14 bases between the two germline ends. In germline, CDR1 is SGDLS, CDR2 YYNGEE. CDR3 length equals 16 residues. The CDR3 bases are TGTGCCAGCAGCGCAACGTCTAAGACTAGCACAGATACGCAGTATTTT. This sequence encodes CASSATSKTSTDTQYF. Full variable domain (rest looked up from reference TRBV9 and TRBJ2-3): DSGVTQTPKHLITATGQRVTLRCSPRSGDLSVYWYQQSLDQGLQFLIQYYNGEERAKGNILERFSAQQFPDLHSELNLSSLELGDSALYFCASSATSKTSTDTQYFGPGTRLTVL.

This chain connects TRBV11-2 to TRBJ1-1; D is undetermined. V was clipped by 3 bases and J by 4 bases, with 3 bases between them. Germline lookup yields CDR1 SGHAT and CDR2 FQNNGV. The CDR3 has 11 residues. The CDR3: CASSFGTEAFF. The CDR3 coding sequence is TGTGCCAGCAGCTTCGGCACTGAAGCTTTCTTT. The whole variable domain, remainder taken from reference TRBV11-2 and TRBJ1-1, is EAGVAQSPRYKIIEKRQSVAFWCNPISGHATLYWYQQILGQGPKLLIQFQNNGVVDDSQLPKDRFSAERLKGVDSTLKIQPAKLEDSAVYLCASSFGTEAFFGQGTRLTVV.

To note about this clone: Relative to the germline gene, one junction end is altered; a read error may explain this. The chain has TRBV29-1 and TRBJ2-1; 7 nucleotides align to TRBD2. Germline CDR1 SQVTM, CDR2 ANQGSEA. The CDR3 loop spans 14 amino acids. The CDR3 protein is CSVVAGSSYNEQFF. The CDR3 region has the DNA TGCAGCGTTGTAGCGGGTAGCTCCTATAATGAGCAGTTCTTC.

The rearrangement uses TRBV4-3 and TRBJ1-2; TRBD1 might be the D (5 bases). The germline V and J ends were trimmed by 4 bases and 2 bases, with 11 bases remaining between them. Looked up from germline, CDR1 is LGHNA and CDR2 is YSLEER. The CDR3 extends over 14 amino acids. This chain's CDR3 is CASSPLDSNYGYTF. CDR3 in DNA: TGCGCCAGCAGCCCCCTTGACAGCAACTATGGCTACACCTTC.

V is TRBV29-1 and J is TRBJ2-7; no firm D call. Deletions cut 1 base from V and 0 bases from J, with 10 bases between. From germline, CDR1 is SQVTM and CDR2 ANQGSEA. The CDR3 is 14 residues long. This chain's CDR3 is CSVEVGDVSYEQYF. The CDR3 DNA reads as TGCAGCGTTGAAGTCGGAGATGTCTCCTACGAGCAGTACTTC.

The V call is TRBV6-5, the J call TRBJ2-1; D possibly corresponds to TRBD1 (5 bases). The germline V gene has CDR1 MNHEY and CDR2 SVGAGI. V lost 0 bases to trimming and J lost 10 bases, with 10 bases between them. This CDR3 is built from 13 residues. The CDR3 sequence: CASSYSPDSEQFF. Here the CDR3 DNA reads TGTGCCAGCAGTTACTCCCCAGACAGCGAGCAGTTCTTC.

The V call is TRBV27, the J call TRBJ1-2, with D tentatively TRBD1 (6 bases). This CDR3 region has 13 residues. Looked up from germline, CDR1 is MNHEY and CDR2 is SMNVEV (reference sequence). V was cut by 6 bases and J by 4 bases, with 12 bases left in between. For the CDR3, the DNA is TGTGCCAGCAGATATGACAGGCCCTATGGCTACACCTTC. Protein: CASRYDRPYGYTF.

This clone was observed a single time. J is TRBJ1-1 and V is TRBV19; 8 bases map to TRBD1. V shed 8 bases and J 4 bases; nucleotides not matched to a gene: 3. This CDR3 comprises 12 residues. Germline V gene lookup returns CDR1 LNHDA and CDR2 SQIVND (reference sequence). The CDR3 protein is CASATGGTEAFF. DNA of the CDR3: TGTGCCAGTGCCACAGGGGGCACTGAAGCTTTCTTT.

This clone appeared a few times. The chain links TRBV4-1 to TRBJ2-7, with TRBD2 matching over 9 bases. Germline CDR1 is MGHRA and CDR2 is YSYEKL. The CDR3 sequence is 16 residues long. The V and J ends lost 0 bases and 3 bases, in that order; junction bases with no gene match: 6. The CDR3 coding sequence is TGCGCCAGCAGCCAAGATTTGGTAGCGGGAGACTACGAGCAGTACTTC. Translation gives CASSQDLVAGDYEQYF.

CDR3 bases: TGTGCCTCGGCTTGGGGGGGCGAGGAAAAACTGTTTTTT. Residues: CASAWGGEEKLFF. The rearrangement links TRBV30 to TRBJ1-4; TRBD1 is a possible D gene (6 bases). This CDR3 is 13 amino acids long. Trimming took off 7 bases at V and 8 bases at J, with 17 bases between the two ends. CDR1 GTSNPN and CDR2 SVGIG come from the germline V gene (reference sequence).

The CDR3 loop reads CASSYGTGLSNYGYTF. In nucleotides, the CDR3 is TGTGCCAGCTCTTACGGGACAGGCCTTTCTAACTATGGCTACACCTTC. The rearrangement links TRBV27 to TRBJ1-2, with 8 bases identical to TRBD1. The junction had 11 bases not matched to a gene; V was cut back by 8 bases and J by 0 bases. The CDR3 has 16 residues. Germline V lookup: CDR1 MNHEY, CDR2 SMNVEV (reference sequence).

In its sample, this clone was seen a few times. The chain has TRBV5-1 and TRBJ2-7; perhaps TRBD2 as D (6 bases). The germline V gene has CDR1 SGHRS and CDR2 YFSETQ. The CDR3 consists of 14 residues. V dropped 4 bases and J dropped 2 bases, with 13 bases sitting between them. CDR3 sequence reads: CASSTLGEAYEQYF. For the CDR3, the DNA is TGCGCCAGCAGCACCCTCGGGGAGGCCTACGAGCAGTACTTC.

V usage is TRBV5-5 and J usage is TRBJ1-2; TRBD1 agrees at 7 bases. The J segment lost 4 bases and the V segment lost 4 bases, leaving 7 bases of the junction unmatched. Germline CDR1 and CDR2: SGHKS and YYEKEE (reference sequence). The CDR3 extends over 14 amino acids. CDR3: CASSVDRARYGYTF. DNA of the CDR3: TGTGCCAGCAGCGTAGACAGGGCCCGCTATGGCTACACCTTC.

This clone was detected only a few times. This chain connects TRBV6-1 to TRBJ2-6, with D unclear. The germline V gene encodes CDR1 MNHNS and CDR2 SASEGT. CDR3 length: 15 residues. V was trimmed by 6 bases and J by 0 bases, leaving 9 bases between them. CDR3 protein: CASRPDNSGANVLTF. CDR3 DNA sequence: TGTGCCAGCAGACCCGACAACTCTGGGGCCAACGTCCTGACTTTC.